This is a list of T cell receptor beta chains from one sample in a study of blood T cell repertoires in COVID-19. Measured with immunoSEQ multiplex PCR; TCRdb has only the in-frame clones, and not every one. The table has roughly 500,000 clones, more than 75% seen once; the top ten hold 1.5% to 2%. Source material: PBMCs or T cells enriched from blood (not recorded which). The receptors derive from a woman in her forties who had recovered from COVID-19. The CDR3 runs from the conserved cysteine through the conserved F or W. The order of the fields is V gene, J gene, D gene, clone size, CDR3 DNA, CDR3 protein. The D gene is left open where the match is weak. Part of the rows lack a size; the others show once, few, many or a class for expanded clones.

V gene: TRBV24-1; J gene: TRBJ2-7; D gene: TRBD2; clone size: -; CDR3 DNA: TGTGCCTCTCGCCGTGGGCGGGAGGATCACGAGCAGTACTTC; CDR3 protein: CASRRGREDHEQYF
V gene: TRBV11-2; J gene: TRBJ1-3; D gene: TRBD1; clone size: -; CDR3 DNA: TGTGCCAGCAGCTACAGGGGTTCTGGAAACACCATATATTTT; CDR3 protein: CASSYRGSGNTIYF
V gene: TRBV18; J gene: TRBJ1-2; D gene: TRBD1; clone size: -; CDR3 DNA: TGTGCCAGCTCACCACCGCCGACAGGGGGGAACTATGGCTACACCTTC; CDR3 protein: CASSPPPTGGNYGYTF
V gene: TRBV28; J gene: TRBJ1-1; D gene: -; clone size: -; CDR3 DNA: TGTGCCAGCAAGGGCCATTTTCGGGGGACTGAAGCTTTCTTT; CDR3 protein: CASKGHFRGTEAFF
V gene: TRBV4-3; J gene: TRBJ1-2; D gene: TRBD1; clone size: -; CDR3 DNA: TGCGCCAGCAGCCCTTCAGGGGGTCGCGACTATGGCTACACCTTC; CDR3 protein: CASSPSGGRDYGYTF
V gene: TRBV7-2; J gene: TRBJ1-1; D gene: -; clone size: few; CDR3 DNA: TGTGCCAGCAGCCCCCTGGCCGTGATGAACACTGAAGCTTTCTTT; CDR3 protein: CASSPLAVMNTEAFF
V gene: TRBV7-6; J gene: TRBJ1-1; D gene: -; clone size: -; CDR3 DNA: TGTGCCAGCAGCTCAGGGGTCTCTGAAGCTTTCTTT; CDR3 protein: CASSSGVSEAFF
V gene: TRBV4-1; J gene: TRBJ1-2; D gene: TRBD1; clone size: -; CDR3 DNA: TGCGCCAGCAGCCCACCGGGGACAGGGATTGGCTATGGCTACACCTTC; CDR3 protein: CASSPPGTGIGYGYTF
V gene: TRBV11-2; J gene: TRBJ2-7; D gene: -; clone size: once; CDR3 DNA: TGTGCCAGCAGCTTAGACAGGGGATACGAGCAGTACTTC; CDR3 protein: CASSLDRGYEQYF
V gene: TRBV6-5; J gene: TRBJ2-1; D gene: TRBD1; clone size: -; CDR3 DNA: TGTGCCAGCAGTTACTCAAACAGGGGGACGGGGAATGAGCAGTTCTTC; CDR3 protein: CASSYSNRGTGNEQFF
V gene: TRBV4-2; J gene: TRBJ2-1; D gene: TRBD2; clone size: -; CDR3 DNA: TGTGCCAGCAGCCAAGATTCCGAGACTAGCGGGAGAAATCAGTTCTTC; CDR3 protein: CASSQDSETSGRNQFF
V gene: TRBV27; J gene: TRBJ1-4; D gene: TRBD1; clone size: -; CDR3 DNA: TGTGCCAGCAGTTTATATGGGACAGCAACTAATGAAAAACTGTTTTTT; CDR3 protein: CASSLYGTATNEKLFF
V gene: TRBV19; J gene: TRBJ2-7; D gene: -; clone size: -; CDR3 DNA: TGTGCCAGTAGTAGACAGCTCGACTCCTACGAGCAGTACTTC; CDR3 protein: CASSRQLDSYEQYF
V gene: TRBV5-5; J gene: TRBJ2-7; D gene: TRBD1; clone size: -; CDR3 DNA: TGTGCCAGCAGCATCGGGACAGCATACGAGCAGTACTTC; CDR3 protein: CASSIGTAYEQYF
V gene: TRBV5-1; J gene: TRBJ2-1; D gene: TRBD1; clone size: -; CDR3 DNA: TGCGCCAGCAGCTTACCTCCTCCGGGACAGGGGAAGTTCTTC; CDR3 protein: CASSLPPPGQGKFF
V gene: TRBV5-1; J gene: TRBJ1-1; D gene: -; clone size: -; CDR3 DNA: TGCGCCAGCAGCCCCGGGGGGGCTAACACTGAAGCTTTCTTT; CDR3 protein: CASSPGGANTEAFF
V gene: TRBV7-8; J gene: TRBJ2-2; D gene: -; clone size: once; CDR3 DNA: TGTGCCAGCAGCATCCTGGGAGCCGGGGAGCTGTTTTTT; CDR3 protein: CASSILGAGELFF
V gene: TRBV10-1; J gene: TRBJ2-1; D gene: -; clone size: -; CDR3 DNA: TGCGCCAGCAGTGATTCTCGGGGTAACAATGAGCAGTTCTTC; CDR3 protein: CASSDSRGNNEQFF
V gene: TRBV5-4; J gene: TRBJ1-1; D gene: -; clone size: once; CDR3 DNA: TGTGCCAGCAGCTTGTTGGGGGGTGCCACTGAAGCTTTCTTT; CDR3 protein: CASSLLGGATEAFF
V gene: TRBV9; J gene: TRBJ2-7; D gene: TRBD2; clone size: -; CDR3 DNA: TGTGCCAGCAGCGACCCCCTTGGGCGGGAGACTTCCTACGAGCAGTACTTC; CDR3 protein: CASSDPLGRETSYEQYF